A single count supports the clone carrying this TCR beta chain. Naive CD8 populations comprised CD45RO-negative cells positively selected for CCR7, excluding terminally differentiated effector memory CD45RA+ cells. These data come from a study of shared clonotypes between healthy human individuals. TCRdb's copy holds only in-frame clones and misses some; the assay was immunoSEQ multiplex PCR. This sample has almost 700,000 clones, with 92% found just once. Germline lookup yields CDR1 SGHDT and CDR2 YYEEEE. Trimming stripped 0 bases from V and 4 bases from J, with 11 bases between. This CDR3 is built from 15 residues.

Sequenced sample: naive CD8+ T cells sorted from blood. The chain employs TRBV5-6 and TRBJ2-1; no definite D call. The receptor comes from a man aged 25 to 40 in good health. The CDR3 region is CASSLATTAYNEQFF. The DNA for the CDR3 is TGTGCCAGCAGCTTGGCCACTACCGCTTACAATGAGCAGTTCTTC.